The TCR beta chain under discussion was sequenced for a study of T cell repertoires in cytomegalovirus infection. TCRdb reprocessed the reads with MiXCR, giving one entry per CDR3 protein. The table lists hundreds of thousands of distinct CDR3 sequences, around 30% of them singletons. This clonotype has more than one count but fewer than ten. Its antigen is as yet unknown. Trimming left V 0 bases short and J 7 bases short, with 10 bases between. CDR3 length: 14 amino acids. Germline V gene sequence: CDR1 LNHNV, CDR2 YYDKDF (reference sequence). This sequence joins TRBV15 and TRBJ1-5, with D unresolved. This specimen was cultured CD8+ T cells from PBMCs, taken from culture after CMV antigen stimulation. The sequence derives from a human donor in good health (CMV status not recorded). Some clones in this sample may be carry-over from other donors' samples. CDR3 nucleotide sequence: TGTGCCACCAGCAGAGATCTAGGTTTACAGCCCCAGCATTTT. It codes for CATSRDLGLQPQHF.